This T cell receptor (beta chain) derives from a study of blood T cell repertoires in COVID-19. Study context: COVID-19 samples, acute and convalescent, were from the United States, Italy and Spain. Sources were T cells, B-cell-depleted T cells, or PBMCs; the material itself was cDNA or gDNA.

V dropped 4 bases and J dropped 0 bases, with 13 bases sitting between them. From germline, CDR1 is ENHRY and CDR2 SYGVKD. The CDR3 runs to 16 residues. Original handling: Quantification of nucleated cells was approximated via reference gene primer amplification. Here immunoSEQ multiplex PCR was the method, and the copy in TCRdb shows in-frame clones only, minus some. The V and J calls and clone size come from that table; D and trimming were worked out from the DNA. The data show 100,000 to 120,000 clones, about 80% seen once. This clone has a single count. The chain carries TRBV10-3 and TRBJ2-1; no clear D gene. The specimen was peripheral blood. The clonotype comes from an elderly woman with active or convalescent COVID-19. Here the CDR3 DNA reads TGTGCCATCAGTGGTGGGCAGCTCAGCTCCTACAATGAGCAGTTCTTC. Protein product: CAISGGQLSSYNEQFF.